This entry lists 25 T cell receptor beta chains sequenced from one sample in a study of shared clonotypes between healthy human individuals. The method was immunoSEQ multiplex PCR; TCRdb's version includes in-frame clones alone and lacks a portion of them. The table has around 480,000 clones, approximately 79% seen once. Sequenced: PBMCs. These receptors were obtained from a woman aged 40 to 50 in good health. Some clones in this sample may be carry-over from other donors' samples.

The V gene is TRBV6-4, the J gene TRBJ2-1; the D is unclear. CDR3 length: 13 amino acids. Germline CDR1 reads MRHNA; CDR2 reads SNTAGT. Trimming took 3 bases from V and 2 from J, leaving 5 bases between them. The CDR3 nucleotides are TGTGCCAGCAGTGAAACAACCTACAATGAGCAGTTCTTC. It encodes CASSETTYNEQFF.

This chain links TRBV30 with TRBJ2-3; tentatively, D is TRBD2 (6 bases). This CDR3 is 15 amino acids long. CDR1 GTSNPN and CDR2 SVGIG come from the germline V gene (reference sequence). V was pared by 4 bases and J by 3 bases, with 17 bases between. The CDR3 loop reads CAWTLGTLRTDTQYF. CDR3 DNA sequence: TGTGCCTGGACCCTAGGGACTCTTAGAACAGATACGCAGTATTTT.

This chain uses TRBV11-2 with TRBJ2-7, with TRBD2 matching over 11 bases. The V gene end was trimmed by 4 bases and the J gene end by 5 bases; junction bases not matched to a gene: 7. Germline loops: CDR1 SGHAT, CDR2 FQNNGV. CDR3 length: 15 amino acids. The CDR3 DNA follows: TGTGCCAGCAGCTCCTCTAGCGGGAGGCCAAACGAGCAGTACTTC. Amino acids: CASSSSSGRPNEQYF.

The table lists this clone with a few counts. This chain joins TRBV2 and TRBJ2-3; the D is unclear. Germline V gene data show CDR1 as SNHLY and CDR2 as FYNNEI. The CDR3 extends over 13 amino acids. V lost 1 base to trimming and J lost 5 bases, with 7 bases between them. This chain's CDR3 is CASSEEVGDTQYF. CDR3 nucleotides: TGTGCCAGCAGTGAAGAGGTTGGAGATACGCAGTATTTT.

The V and J genes are TRBV30 and TRBJ1-6; no reliable D call. Trimming removed 7 bases from V and 0 bases from J, with 13 bases in between. Germline V gene sequence: CDR1 GTSNPN, CDR2 SVGIG (reference sequence). The CDR3 spans 15 residues. The CDR3 is CAFSDESSYNSPLHF. CDR3 in DNA: TGTGCCTTTTCGGATGAAAGCTCCTATAATTCACCCCTCCACTTT.

The chain carries TRBV11-3 and TRBJ2-3; D may be TRBD2 (6 bases). Looked up from germline, CDR1 is SGHNT and CDR2 is YENEEA. CDR3 length equals 18 residues. V was cut by 3 bases and J by 0 bases, with 19 bases left in between. This CDR3 is CASSFSGSSATSTDTQYF. CDR3 in DNA: TGTGCCAGCAGCTTCAGCGGCTCTAGCGCCACTAGCACAGATACGCAGTATTTT.

This clone was counted a few times. V is TRBV5-4 and J is TRBJ2-1; the D is unclear. CDR3 length equals 14 residues. Germline V gene lookup returns CDR1 SGHNT and CDR2 YYREEE (reference sequence). V lost 3 bases and J 9 bases, leaving 16 bases between the germline ends. The CDR3 loop reads CASSSPRRSPEQFF. The CDR3 bases are TGTGCCAGCAGCTCCCCACGAAGATCCCCTGAGCAGTTCTTC.

J is TRBJ2-5 and V is TRBV6-7, with D hard to call. TRBV6-7 is filed as an ORF, its function uncertain. CDR3 size: 12 residues. Trimming took off 11 bases at V and 2 bases at J, with 12 bases between the two ends. CDR3 amino acids: CAQRREQETQYF. The CDR3 coding sequence is TGTGCCCAGAGACGCGAGCAAGAGACCCAGTACTTC.

The CDR3 is CASSSGSNRGYFHNNEQFF. CDR3 bases: TGTGCCAGCAGCTCCGGCTCTAACAGGGGTTATTTCCATAACAATGAGCAGTTCTTC. J is TRBJ2-1 and V is TRBV5-4, with 7 bases identical to TRBD1. V trimming: 3 bases; J trimming: 5 bases; junction bases outside the gene matches: 20. The CDR3 runs to 19 residues. Germline lookup yields CDR1 SGHNT and CDR2 YYREEE (reference sequence).

This clone was seen many times. The CDR3 bases are TGCGCCAGCAGCTTGAGGACAGGGAATAATGAAAAACTGTTTTTT. This gives the protein CASSLRTGNNEKLFF. J is TRBJ1-4 and V is TRBV5-1; the match to TRBD1 covers 8 bases. V was clipped by 1 base and J by 4 bases; unmatched bases: 3. The length of the CDR3 is 15 residues. Looked up from germline, CDR1 is SGHRS and CDR2 is YFSETQ. The complete variable domain, with remaining parts taken from reference TRBV5-1 and TRBJ1-4, reads KAGVTQTPRYLIKTRGQQVTLSCSPISGHRSVSWYQQTPGQGLQFLFEYFSETQRNKGNFPGRFSGRQFSNSRSEMNVSTLELGDSALYLCASSLRTGNNEKLFFGSGTQLSVL.

With regard to this clone: The junction departs from germline at one end; a sequencing error may be responsible. This chain links TRBV7-7 with TRBJ2-1, with TRBD2 identical over 9 bases. The V gene's germline CDR1 is SSHAT and CDR2 FNYEAQ (reference sequence). The CDR3 totals 16 residues. CDR3 bases: TGTGCTAGCAGCCCCCGTGTTAGCGGGAGTGGGAATGAGCAGTTCTTC. The encoded protein is CASSPRVSGSGNEQFF.

This clone has only a few counts. The chain employs TRBV7-3 and TRBJ2-7; D is unresolved. Germline CDR1 and CDR2: SGHTA and FQGTGA. Trimming stripped 5 bases from V and 2 bases from J, with 10 bases between. The CDR3 runs to 13 residues. DNA of the CDR3: TGTGCCAGCAGCCACGGAAGCCCCTACGAGCAGTACTTC. Translation: CASSHGSPYEQYF.

This chain connects TRBV12-5 to TRBJ2-3, with 12 bases that match TRBD2. Germline V CDR1 and CDR2: LGHNT, FRNRAP. V was clipped by 5 bases and J by 0 bases; unmatched bases: 3. This CDR3 comprises 16 residues. The CDR3, as DNA: TGTGCTAGTGGTACGGGGACTAGCGGGAGCACAGATACGCAGTATTTT. The encoded protein is CASGTGTSGSTDTQYF.

The rearrangement joins TRBV4-2 to TRBJ2-3; D tentatively fits TRBD1 or TRBD2 (5 bases each). The ends were cut back, 1 base at V and 5 bases at J, with 7 bases in the middle. Germline V gene lookup returns CDR1 LGHNA and CDR2 YNFKEQ. This CDR3 comprises 13 residues. CDR3 sequence (DNA): TGTGCCAGCAGCCAAGGGGGACGAGATACGCAGTATTTT. Amino acid sequence: CASSQGGRDTQYF.

This chain joins TRBV2 and TRBJ1-1; D may be TRBD1 (6 bases). The ends were cut back, 4 bases at V and 0 bases at J, with 9 bases in the middle. Germline V lookup: CDR1 SNHLY, CDR2 FYNNEI. The CDR3 covers 14 residues. As DNA, the CDR3 is TGTGCCAGCAGTGTGACAGGAATGAACACTGAAGCTTTCTTT. Residues: CASSVTGMNTEAFF.

The CDR3 reads CASSKGGGDEQFF. CDR3 nucleotides: TGTGCCAGCAGCAAAGGGGGAGGCGATGAGCAGTTCTTC. The chain links TRBV21-1 to TRBJ2-1; TRBD2 is taken as the D call from the table, unchecked against the DNA. TRBV21-1 constitutes a pseudogene. The CDR3 sequence is 13 residues long.

The J gene is TRBJ2-5, the V gene TRBV7-8; 7 nucleotides match TRBD2. The CDR3 totals 15 residues. In germline, CDR1 is SGHVS, CDR2 FQNEAQ. V lost 5 bases and J lost 2; bases outside the gene matches: 8. The CDR3 sequence is CASSARGAGQETQYF. In DNA form, the CDR3 reads TGTGCCAGCAGCGCGCGGGGAGCGGGGCAAGAGACCCAGTACTTC.

J is TRBJ2-5 and V is TRBV30; D tentatively reads TRBD1 or TRBD2 (7 bases each). CDR1 is GTSNPN and CDR2 is SVGIG in the germline V gene (reference sequence). The CDR3 has 13 amino acids. V gave up 3 bases and J gave up 5 bases, with 13 bases separating them. The CDR3 loop reads CAWRRQGGETQYF. The CDR3 DNA sequence: TGTGCCTGGAGGAGGCAGGGGGGGGAGACCCAGTACTTC.

The table lists this clone with a count of one. The V and J genes are TRBV7-9 and TRBJ2-5, with 7 positions matching TRBD2. Germline CDR1 SEHNR, CDR2 FQNEAQ (reference sequence). The ends lost 5 bases at V and 3 bases at J; junction bases unmatched: 3. CDR3 length: 13 amino acids. CDR3 nucleotides: TGTGCCAGCAGCCCTCTAGCGGAAGAGACCCAGTACTTC. Protein sequence: CASSPLAEETQYF.

The CDR3 DNA reads as TGTGCCAGCAGTAGCGGGAGGGCCGGGGAGACCCAGTACTTC. Protein product: CASSSGRAGETQYF. The genes are TRBV21-1 and TRBJ2-5; no DNA check was done on the table's D call, TRBD2. TRBV21-1 is a known pseudogene. This CDR3 contains 14 residues.

The chain couples TRBV19 to TRBJ1-5; no clear D. The V and J ends lost 6 bases and 5 bases respectively, with 11 bases between them. Germline lookup yields CDR1 LNHDA and CDR2 SQIVND (reference sequence). CDR3 length: 13 residues. The CDR3 sequence: CASSTVVYQPQHF. CDR3 nucleotide sequence: TGTGCCAGTAGCACGGTTGTATATCAGCCCCAGCATTTT.

This clone was seen once. CDR3 sequence (DNA): TGTGCCAGCAGCTTTTCCGGGAGTATCAATGAGCAGTTCTTC. Its translation: CASSFSGSINEQFF. The chain employs TRBV7-7 and TRBJ2-1; a weak D match, TRBD2 (6 bases). Trimming left V 3 bases short and J 6 bases short, with 12 bases between. Germline CDR1 and CDR2: SSHAT and FNYEAQ (reference sequence). The CDR3 consists of 14 residues.

The sample holds a few counts of this clone. The chain uses TRBV7-9 and TRBJ1-5; D unresolved. This CDR3 comprises 12 residues. Germline V gives CDR1 SEHNR, CDR2 FQNEAQ (reference sequence). V was trimmed by 2 bases and J by 6 bases, leaving 5 bases between them. CDR3 region: CASSLKGQPQHF. CDR3 DNA sequence: TGTGCCAGCAGCTTAAAAGGTCAGCCCCAGCATTTT.

The V call is TRBV11-2, the J call TRBJ2-3; D gene ambiguous. This CDR3 has 14 amino acids. Germline V gene lookup returns CDR1 SGHAT and CDR2 FQNNGV. V lost 0 bases and J lost 6, with 10 bases in between. Here the CDR3 DNA reads TGTGCCAGCAGCTTAGATATTCTGGGGGATACGCAGTATTTT. Amino acid sequence: CASSLDILGDTQYF.

J is TRBJ2-7 and V is TRBV6-1; D is undetermined. The ends were cut back, 3 bases at V and 0 bases at J, with 12 bases in the middle. CDR3 length equals 15 residues. The germline gives CDR1 MNHNS, CDR2 SASEGT. This chain's CDR3 is CASSEYSRNSYEQYF. The CDR3 DNA sequence: TGTGCCAGCAGTGAGTATAGCAGGAACTCCTACGAGCAGTACTTC.